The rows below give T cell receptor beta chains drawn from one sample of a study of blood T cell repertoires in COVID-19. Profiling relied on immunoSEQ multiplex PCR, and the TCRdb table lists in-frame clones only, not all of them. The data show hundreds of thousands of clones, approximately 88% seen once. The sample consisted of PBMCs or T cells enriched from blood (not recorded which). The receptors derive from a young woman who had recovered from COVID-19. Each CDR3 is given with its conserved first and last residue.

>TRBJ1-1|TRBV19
CASCERQGSGSQAFF
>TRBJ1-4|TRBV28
CASSPTTRRNEKLFF
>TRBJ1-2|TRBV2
CASNVRTGGIFGYTF
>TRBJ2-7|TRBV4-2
CASSQEEASYEQYF
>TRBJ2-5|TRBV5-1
CASSGGSGETQYF
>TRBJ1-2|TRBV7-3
CASSEAGHYGYTF
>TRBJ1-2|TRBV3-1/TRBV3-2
CASSQDGQARGYTF
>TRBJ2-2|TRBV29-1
CSVEGRGAGGELFF
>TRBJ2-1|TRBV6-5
CASRGLAGGKSEQFF
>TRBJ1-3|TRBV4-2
CASSPRGQGTAGNTIYF
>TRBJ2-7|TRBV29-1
CSVVGGGAYEQYF
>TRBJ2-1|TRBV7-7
CASSPDLAGGRNEQFF
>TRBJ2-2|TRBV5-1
CASSLQSQGAGTGELFF